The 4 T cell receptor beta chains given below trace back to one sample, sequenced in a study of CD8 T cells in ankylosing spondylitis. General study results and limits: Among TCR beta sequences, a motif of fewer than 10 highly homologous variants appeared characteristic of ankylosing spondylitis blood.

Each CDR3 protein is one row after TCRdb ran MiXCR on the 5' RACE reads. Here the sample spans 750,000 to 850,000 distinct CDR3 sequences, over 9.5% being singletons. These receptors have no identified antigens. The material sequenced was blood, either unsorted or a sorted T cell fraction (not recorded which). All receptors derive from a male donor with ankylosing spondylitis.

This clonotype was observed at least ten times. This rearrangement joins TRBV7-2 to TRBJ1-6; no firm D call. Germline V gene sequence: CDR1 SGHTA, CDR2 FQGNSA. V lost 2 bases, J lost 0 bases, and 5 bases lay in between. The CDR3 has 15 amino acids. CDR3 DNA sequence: TGTGCCAGCAGCTTAACGAGCTCCTATAATTCACCCCTCCACTTT. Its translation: CASSLTSSYNSPLHF. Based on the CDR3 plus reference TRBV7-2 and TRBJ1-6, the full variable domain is GAGVSQSPSNKVTEKGKDVELRCDPISGHTALYWYRQSLGQGLEFLIYFQGNSAPDKSGLPSDRFSAERTGGSVSTLTIQRTQQEDSAVYLCASSLTSSYNSPLHFGNGTRLTVT.

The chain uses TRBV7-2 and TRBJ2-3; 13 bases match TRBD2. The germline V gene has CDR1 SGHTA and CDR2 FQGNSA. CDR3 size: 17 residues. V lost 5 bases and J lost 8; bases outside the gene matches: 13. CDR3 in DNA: TGTGCCAGCAGCCGGAGGACTAGCGGGGGACAAGGATCTACGCAGTATTTT. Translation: CASSRRTSGGQGSTQYF. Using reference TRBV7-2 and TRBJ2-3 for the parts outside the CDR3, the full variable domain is GAGVSQSPSNKVTEKGKDVELRCDPISGHTALYWYRQSLGQGLEFLIYFQGNSAPDKSGLPSDRFSAERTGGSVSTLTIQRTQQEDSAVYLCASSRRTSGGQGSTQYFGPGTRLTVL.

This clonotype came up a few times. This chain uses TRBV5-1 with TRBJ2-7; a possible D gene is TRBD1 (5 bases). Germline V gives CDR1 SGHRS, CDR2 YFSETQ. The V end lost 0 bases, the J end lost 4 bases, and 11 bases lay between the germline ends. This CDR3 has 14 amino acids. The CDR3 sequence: CASSLEQGYYEQYF. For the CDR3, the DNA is TGCGCCAGCAGCTTGGAGCAGGGCTATTACGAGCAGTACTTC.

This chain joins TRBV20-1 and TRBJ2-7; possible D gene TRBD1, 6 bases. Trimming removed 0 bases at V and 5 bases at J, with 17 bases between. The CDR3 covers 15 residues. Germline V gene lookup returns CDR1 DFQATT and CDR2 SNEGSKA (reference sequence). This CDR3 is CSARDPSRGTNEQYF. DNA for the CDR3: TGCAGTGCTAGAGATCCGTCTAGGGGGACAAACGAGCAGTACTTC.